This T cell receptor beta chain was profiled in a study of early T cells in non-severe SARS-CoV-2 infection. Study context: The authors sequenced bulk RNA from unsorted whole blood, leaving chains unpaired. General observations from the study: VDJdb matching favored anti-spike CD8 responses, missing private and CD4 specificities.

Each cDNA molecule carried a unique molecular identifier. MiXCR, run by TCRdb on the 5' RACE reads, gives a single entry per CDR3 protein. The repertoire includes tens of thousands of distinct CDR3 sequences, about 16% of them detected once, and over 3.5% sits in the top ten. This clonotype was seen repeatedly, ten times or more. The antigen is unknown. Germline V gene lookup returns CDR1 SEHNR and CDR2 FQNEAQ (reference sequence). The CDR3 extends over 14 amino acids. With 5 bases clipped from V and 3 bases from J, the junction kept 1 base outside the gene matches. The sequences come from whole blood, collected at baseline. The source is an adult who was a healthcare worker with PCR-confirmed SARS-CoV-2 infection or an uninfected control (not recorded which). The chain employs TRBV7-9 and TRBJ2-5; TRBD2 matches 12 bases. CDR3 bases: TGTGCCAGCAGCCGGACTAGCGGGGAAGAGACCCAGTACTTC. Its protein is CASSRTSGEETQYF.